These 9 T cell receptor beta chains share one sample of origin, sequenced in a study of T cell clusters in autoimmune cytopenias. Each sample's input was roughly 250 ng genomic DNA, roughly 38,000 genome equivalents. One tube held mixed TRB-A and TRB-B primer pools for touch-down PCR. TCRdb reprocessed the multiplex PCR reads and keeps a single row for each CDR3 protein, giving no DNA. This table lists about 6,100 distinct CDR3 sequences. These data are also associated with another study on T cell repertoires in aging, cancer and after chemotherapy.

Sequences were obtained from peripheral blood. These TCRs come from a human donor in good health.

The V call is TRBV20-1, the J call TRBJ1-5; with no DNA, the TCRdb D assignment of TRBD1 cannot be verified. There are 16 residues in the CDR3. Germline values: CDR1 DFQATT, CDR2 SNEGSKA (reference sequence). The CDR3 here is CSARDMTGLLNQPQHF.

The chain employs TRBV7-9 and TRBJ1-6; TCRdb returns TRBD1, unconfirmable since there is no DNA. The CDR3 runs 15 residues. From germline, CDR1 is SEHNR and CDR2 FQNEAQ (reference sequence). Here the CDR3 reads CASSKSGDYNSPLHF.

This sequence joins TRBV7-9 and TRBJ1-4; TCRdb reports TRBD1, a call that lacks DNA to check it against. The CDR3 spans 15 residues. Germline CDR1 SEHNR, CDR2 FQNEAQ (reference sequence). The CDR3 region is CASSMGQGRDEKLFF.

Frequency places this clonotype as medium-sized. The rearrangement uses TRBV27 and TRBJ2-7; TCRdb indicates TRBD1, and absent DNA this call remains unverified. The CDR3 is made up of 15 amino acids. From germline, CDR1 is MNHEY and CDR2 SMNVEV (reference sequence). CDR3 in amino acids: CASSNTGAGGHEQYF.

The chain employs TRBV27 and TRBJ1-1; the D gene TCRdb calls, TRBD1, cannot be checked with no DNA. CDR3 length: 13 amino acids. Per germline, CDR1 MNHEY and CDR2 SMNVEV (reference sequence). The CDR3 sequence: CASSSDSHTEAFF.

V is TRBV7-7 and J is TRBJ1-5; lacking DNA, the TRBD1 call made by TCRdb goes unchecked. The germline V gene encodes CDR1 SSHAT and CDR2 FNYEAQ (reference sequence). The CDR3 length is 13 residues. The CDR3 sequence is CASSQGEHQPQHF.

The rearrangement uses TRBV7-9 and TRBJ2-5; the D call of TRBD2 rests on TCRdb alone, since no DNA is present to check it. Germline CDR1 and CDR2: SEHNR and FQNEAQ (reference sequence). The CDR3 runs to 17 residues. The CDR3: CASSLVLGLAGKETQYF.

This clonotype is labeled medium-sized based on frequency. CDR3 amino acids: CASSVAGNNSPLHF. The chain couples TRBV27 to TRBJ1-6; TCRdb picks TRBD1, but there is no DNA to check that call. The CDR3 sequence is 14 residues long. In germline, CDR1 is MNHEY, CDR2 SMNVEV (reference sequence).

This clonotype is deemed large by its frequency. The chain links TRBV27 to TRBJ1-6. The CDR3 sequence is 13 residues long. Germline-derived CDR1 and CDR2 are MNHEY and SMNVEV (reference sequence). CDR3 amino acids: CASSLRDYSPLHF.